The rows below give T cell receptor beta chains drawn from one sample of a study of CD8 T cells in ankylosing spondylitis. TCRdb redid the calling of the 5' RACE reads with MiXCR, one entry per CDR3 protein. Altogether about 800,000 distinct CDR3 sequences are present, 10% to 15% being singletons, with the ten largest covering under 0.6%. Sequenced sample: blood, either unsorted or a sorted T cell fraction (not recorded which). The receptors here all came from a male donor with ankylosing spondylitis. CDR3s include the opening cysteine and the closing phenylalanine or tryptophan. D genes are given only for firm matches. Clone size appears in some rows only: once, few, many, or a class for an expanded clone.

j_call v_call d_call clone_size cdr3_nt cdr3_aa
TRBJ2-7 TRBV3-1 . many TGTGCCAGCAGCCAATCAGGGGTTGTCTACGAGCAGTACTTC CASSQSGVVYEQYF
TRBJ2-7 TRBV5-1 . few TGCGCCAGCAGGCCTGGGGGATTCTACGAGCAGTACTTC CASRPGGFYEQYF
TRBJ2-1 TRBV20-1 . . TGCAGTGCTAGACCCGCGAGAATTGAGCAGTTCTTC CSARPARIEQFF
TRBJ2-3 TRBV5-1 TRBD2 . TGCGCCAGCAGCACCGGACTAGCGGTTGGTACAGATACGCAGTATTTT CASSTGLAVGTDTQYF
TRBJ1-3 TRBV15 TRBD1 many TGTGCCACCAGAGACAGGGGTACCATATATTTT CATRDRGTIYF
TRBJ2-1 TRBV20-1 TRBD2 . TGCAGTGCTGATCCGGGACTAGCCTACAATGAGCAGTTCTTC CSADPGLAYNEQFF
TRBJ1-1 TRBV18 . many TGTGCCAGCTCCCTCGGGATTAACACTGAAGCTTTCTTT CASSLGINTEAFF
TRBJ2-7 TRBV7-8 TRBD1 few TGTGCCAGCAACATGGACAGGGCGTACGAGCAGTACTTC CASNMDRAYEQYF
TRBJ2-7 TRBV20-1 . . TGCAGTGCCATGAGGGGGGGGAGCTCCTACGAGCAGTACTTC CSAMRGGSSYEQYF
TRBJ2-2 TRBV5-1 . many TGCGCCAGCAGCCCCGACGCCACCGGGGAGCTGTTTTTT CASSPDATGELFF
TRBJ2-1 TRBV6-5 . many TGTGCCACCCTAAACAGGCGCCAGTTCTTC CATLNRRQFF
TRBJ2-7 TRBV5-1 TRBD2 . TGCGCCATCAGCCCCTCCGGGACTAGCGGTTACGAGCAGTACTTC CAISPSGTSGYEQYF
TRBJ2-4 TRBV5-1 . few TGCGCCAGTACTAGCAGGGTCGGCATTCAGTACTTC CASTSRVGIQYF
TRBJ2-2 TRBV7-2 TRBD2 many TGTGCCAGCAGCTTAGAGGTTAGCGGGAGCGGGGAGCTGTTTTTT CASSLEVSGSGELFF
TRBJ2-7 TRBV18 . . TGTGCCAGCTCACCAACATTTACCTACGAGCAGTACTTC CASSPTFTYEQYF
TRBJ1-1 TRBV5-1 . many TGCGCCAGCAGCTGGACCCCTAAAGGAGGAGGTGAAGCTTTCTTT CASSWTPKGGGEAFF
TRBJ1-6 TRBV5-1 . . TGCGCCAGCAGCTGGACAACTGAGATGGACCTCCACTTT CASSWTTEMDLHF
TRBJ2-3 TRBV5-1 . few TGCGCCAGCAGCTTACGTTGGAACACAGATACGCAGTATTTT CASSLRWNTDTQYF
TRBJ2-2 TRBV4-3 . . TGCGCCAGCAGCCAAGATCTTCGGCAGGCCCTAGAGGACACCGGGGAGCTGTTTTTT CASSQDLRQALEDTGELFF
TRBJ2-7 TRBV18 TRBD1 many TGTGCCAGCTCACCGGACAGGGGGCTGGGGCAGTACTTC CASSPDRGLGQYF
TRBJ2-5 TRBV29-1 . many TGCAGCGTTGGCGGGGCTAGCAGCCAAGAGACCCAGTACTTC CSVGGASSQETQYF
TRBJ2-7 TRBV6-2/TRBV6-3 . . TGTGCCAGCAGTTACTCGATTTCTCGTGTCTCCTACGAGCAGTACTTC CASSYSISRVSYEQYF